This is a list of T cell receptor beta chains from one sample in a study of blood T cell repertoires in COVID-19. Sequencing was performed with immunoSEQ multiplex PCR; in TCRdb, only in-frame clones are kept and a portion is missing. The data contain a few hundred thousand clones, just over 85% of them singletons. Source material: peripheral blood. The receptors shown here come from a woman in her thirties with active or convalescent COVID-19. The CDR3 runs from the conserved cysteine through the conserved F or W. The order of the fields is clone size, V gene, D gene, J gene, CDR3 DNA, CDR3 protein. A D gene is named only where the DNA matches it firmly. Clone size appears in some rows only: once, few, many, or a class for an expanded clone.

clone_size: once; v_call: TRBV29-1; d_call: .; j_call: TRBJ2-1; cdr3_nt: TGCAGCGTTGAATCCGGGGAGGAATACAATGAGCAGTTCTTC; cdr3_aa: CSVESGEEYNEQFF
clone_size: .; v_call: TRBV19; d_call: TRBD2; j_call: TRBJ2-5; cdr3_nt: TGTGCCAGTAGTCCGCCGGGCGGGGGAAAAGAGATCCAGTACTTC; cdr3_aa: CASSPPGGGKEIQYF
clone_size: few; v_call: TRBV6-2/TRBV6-3; d_call: .; j_call: TRBJ2-7; cdr3_nt: TGTGCCAGCAGTTACTCCGGTGATAGCTCCTACGAGCAGTACTTC; cdr3_aa: CASSYSGDSSYEQYF
clone_size: few; v_call: TRBV5-1; d_call: TRBD2; j_call: TRBJ2-5; cdr3_nt: TGCGCCAGCAGCTTAGGGCTAGCGGCGGACCCCGGTGAGACCCAGTACTTC; cdr3_aa: CASSLGLAADPGETQYF
clone_size: .; v_call: TRBV5-1; d_call: .; j_call: TRBJ2-5; cdr3_nt: TGCGCCAGCAGGGGGTCGGGAGAGGAGGAGACCCAGTACTTC; cdr3_aa: CASRGSGEEETQYF
clone_size: .; v_call: TRBV7-2; d_call: TRBD2; j_call: TRBJ2-7; cdr3_nt: TGTGCCAGCAGCGTCGCGGGGGACCCCTACGAGCAGTACTTC; cdr3_aa: CASSVAGDPYEQYF
clone_size: .; v_call: TRBV11-3; d_call: .; j_call: TRBJ2-2; cdr3_nt: TGTGCCAGCAGCGAGATTTTCGAGCCGAACACCGGGGAGCTGTTTTTT; cdr3_aa: CASSEIFEPNTGELFF
clone_size: .; v_call: TRBV6-2/TRBV6-3; d_call: .; j_call: TRBJ2-5; cdr3_nt: TGTGCCAGCAGTTACACGCTAGCGTCTCAAGAGACCCAGTACTTC; cdr3_aa: CASSYTLASQETQYF
clone_size: .; v_call: TRBV5-1; d_call: TRBD2; j_call: TRBJ2-7; cdr3_nt: TGCGCCAGCAGCTTGACCAGTCATGACAGCGGGGTATCGGGAGACTACGAGCAGTACTTC; cdr3_aa: CASSLTSHDSGVSGDYEQYF
clone_size: .; v_call: TRBV5-1; d_call: .; j_call: TRBJ2-3; cdr3_nt: TGCGCCAGCAGCCGCGCAATTCTCACAGATACGCAGTATTTT; cdr3_aa: CASSRAILTDTQYF
clone_size: .; v_call: TRBV5-1; d_call: TRBD1; j_call: TRBJ1-5; cdr3_nt: TGCGCCAGCAGCTTGGCACCTCGGGCAGGGGGCCACCAGCCCCAGCATTTT; cdr3_aa: CASSLAPRAGGHQPQHF
clone_size: .; v_call: TRBV21-1; d_call: .; j_call: TRBJ2-1; cdr3_nt: TGTGCCAGCAGCAAAGTTAAGGGTCCCGGGGACAAGAATGAGCAGTTCTTC; cdr3_aa: CASSKVKGPGDKNEQFF
clone_size: .; v_call: TRBV9; d_call: .; j_call: TRBJ2-1; cdr3_nt: TGTGCCAGCAGCGCCCAAGGTAGGGGAAATGAGCAGTTCTTC; cdr3_aa: CASSAQGRGNEQFF